This T cell receptor (beta chain) was documented in a study of T-cell reconstitution after alpha-beta-depleted transplantation in children. Broader study findings: At around two months after transplant, the alpha-beta T cells were reportedly derived from several hundred expanded clones that came from non-depleted graft cells.

On this clonotype: No antigen is known for it.

The TCRbeta library was prepared with unique molecular identifiers. TCRdb re-analysed the PCR reads in MiXCR, keeping a single row per CDR3 protein. Of approximately 980,000 distinct CDR3 sequences in the sample, about 29% are singletons; the top ten hold 28%. Looked up from germline, CDR1 is MNHEY and CDR2 is SMNVEV (reference sequence). The CDR3 is made up of 18 amino acids. J gave up 4 bases and V 5 bases, and 14 bases lay outside the gene matches. This clonotype was sampled from a boy in the first two years of life who had a stem cell transplant for SCID, so the T cells may come from the graft donor. This specimen consisted of PBMCs, mostly from graft donor cells, obtained 360 days after TCRalphabeta/CD19-depleted stem cell transplant. The chain uses TRBV27 and TRBJ1-1; 12 positions agree with TRBD1. The CDR3 spells CASSRIPGQGAMGTEAFF. The CDR3 DNA follows: TGTGCCAGCAGTAGGATACCGGGACAGGGGGCGATGGGCACTGAAGCTTTCTTT.